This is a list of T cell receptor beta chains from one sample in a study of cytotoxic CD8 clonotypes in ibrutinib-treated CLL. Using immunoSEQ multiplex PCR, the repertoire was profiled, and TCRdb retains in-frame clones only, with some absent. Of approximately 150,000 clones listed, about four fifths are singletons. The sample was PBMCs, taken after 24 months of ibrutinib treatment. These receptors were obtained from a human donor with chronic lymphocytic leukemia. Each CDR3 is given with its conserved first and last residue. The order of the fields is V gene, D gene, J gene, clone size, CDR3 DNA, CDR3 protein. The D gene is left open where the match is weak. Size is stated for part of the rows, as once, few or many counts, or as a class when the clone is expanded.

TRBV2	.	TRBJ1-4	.	TGTGCCAGCCAAAATTTAAACTCCGTCGAAAAACTGTTTTTT	CASQNLNSVEKLFF
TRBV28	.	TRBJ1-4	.	TGTGCCACCGAAGCGGGGGGCGTGGCTAATGAAAAACTGTTTTTT	CATEAGGVANEKLFF
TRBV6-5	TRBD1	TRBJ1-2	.	TGTGCCAGCAGACAGGGGGCTAACTATGGCTACACCTTC	CASRQGANYGYTF
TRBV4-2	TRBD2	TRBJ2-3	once	TGTGCCAGCAGCCAAGAGGGGGCTAGCGGGGGGCCAGATACGCAGTATTTT	CASSQEGASGGPDTQYF
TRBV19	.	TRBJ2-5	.	TGTGCCAGTAGGGGTCGGGCAGGGGAGACCCAGTACTTC	CASRGRAGETQYF
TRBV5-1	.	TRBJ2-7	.	TGCGCCAGCAGCATGACAGGACGCTACGAGCAGTACTTC	CASSMTGRYEQYF
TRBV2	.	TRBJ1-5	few	TGTGCCAGCAGTGACCGGGGGAGGGAGAGACAGCCCCAGCATTTT	CASSDRGRERQPQHF
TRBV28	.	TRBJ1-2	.	TGTGCCAGCACCGGCAGGAGGGATATGGGCTACACCTTC	CASTGRRDMGYTF
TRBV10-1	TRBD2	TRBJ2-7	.	TGCGCCAGCAGTGATCCTTGTCTAGCGGGAGGGCATACGGCCTACGAGCAGTACTTC	CASSDPCLAGGHTAYEQYF
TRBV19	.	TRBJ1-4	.	TGTGCCAGTAGTATAGACGTGACAACTAATGAAAAACTGTTTTTT	CASSIDVTTNEKLFF
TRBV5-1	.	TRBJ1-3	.	TGCGCCAGCAGCTCCCGCGAGGCCAACCCGACCGACACCATATATTTT	CASSSREANPTDTIYF
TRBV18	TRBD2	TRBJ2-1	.	TGTGCCAGCTCCCTAGCGGGCAACTCCTACAATGAGCAGTTCTTC	CASSLAGNSYNEQFF
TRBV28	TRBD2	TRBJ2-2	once	TGTGCCAGCTCCCGGGGGGGCGGCGGGGAGCTGTTTTTT	CASSRGGGGELFF
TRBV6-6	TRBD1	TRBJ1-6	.	TGTGCCAGCGGTACCCGGGACAGGGGGCGAAACCCCCTCCACTTT	CASGTRDRGRNPLHF
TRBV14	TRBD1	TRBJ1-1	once	TGTGCCAGCAGCCAAGACAGGGGGTTAAACACTGAAGCTTTCTTT	CASSQDRGLNTEAFF
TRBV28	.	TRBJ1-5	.	TGTGCCAGCAGTTTATTTTCCTATCAGCCCCAGCATTTT	CASSLFSYQPQHF
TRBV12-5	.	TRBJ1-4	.	TGTGCTAGTGGTTTGGGGGAAGCTAATGAAAAACTGTTTTTT	CASGLGEANEKLFF